Shown below are 13 T cell receptor beta chains from a single sample sequenced in a study of glioma-infiltrating T cells. Using RNA template, CDR3s of TCR alpha and beta were amplified with iRepertoire arm-PCR. TCRdb reanalysed the multiplex PCR reads using MiXCR and keeps one entry per CDR3 protein. This sample carries a few hundred thousand distinct CDR3 sequences, roughly two fifths of them seen once, and the ten largest clones take 9.5% to 15%. The specimen was glioma tissue, nonneoplastic brain tissue, or PBMCs (not recorded which). The receptors here all came from a human donor with low-grade glioma or glioblastoma, undergoing nonglioma brain surgery, or in good health (not recorded which).

The chain carries TRBV19 and TRBJ1-2, with 9 bases fitting TRBD1. The CDR3 covers 13 residues. The germline V gene encodes CDR1 LNHDA and CDR2 SQIVND (reference sequence). Trimming cost V 7 bases and J 10 bases; bases outside gene matches: 10. The CDR3 sequence: CASTPTGGLDYTF. CDR3 DNA: TGTGCCAGTACTCCCACAGGGGGCCTCGACTACACCTTC.

As to this clonotype: A much more abundant neighbour one base away suggests this may be a read error. The chain couples TRBV6-1 to TRBJ1-2; D gene ambiguous. The germline V gene encodes CDR1 MNHNS and CDR2 SASEGT. Trimming cost V 6 bases and J 0 bases, with 17 bases left between them. The CDR3 has 16 residues. In DNA form, the CDR3 reads TGTGCCAGCAGGCAGTGGACGCCAACGTCTAACTATGGCTACACCTTC. Protein: CASRQWTPTSNYGYTF.

The gene calls are TRBV10-3 and TRBJ1-5, with D possibly matching TRBD1 (6 bases). The V and J ends lost 0 bases and 6 bases respectively, with 12 bases between them. The germline V gene encodes CDR1 ENHRY and CDR2 SYGVKD. This CDR3 has 15 amino acids. The chain's CDR3 is CAISESMGAGQPQHF. DNA for the CDR3: TGTGCCATCAGTGAGTCGATGGGGGCGGGTCAGCCCCAGCATTTT.

V and J are TRBV10-3 and TRBJ2-1, with a weak D call TRBD2 (5 bases). V lost 0 bases, J lost 0 bases, and 9 bases lay in between. This CDR3 is built from 16 residues. CDR1 is ENHRY and CDR2 is SYGVKD in the germline V gene. CDR3 bases: TGTGCCATCAGTGAGTCAAGCGGTAGCTCCTACAATGAGCAGTTCTTC. The encoded protein is CAISESSGSSYNEQFF.

The chain recombines TRBV6-2 or TRBV6-3 with TRBJ1-4, with a weak D call TRBD1 (5 bases). The V end lost 10 bases, the J end lost 4 bases, and 16 bases lay between the germline ends. Germline CDR1 reads MNHEY; CDR2 reads SVGEGT. The CDR3 covers 14 residues. DNA for the CDR3: TGTGCCACCAGAAGGGACCCCCTTAATGAAAAACTGTTTTTT. Translating it yields CATRRDPLNEKLFF.

This clonotype is a singleton in its sample. This may arise from a read error, as a much more abundant clone is one base away. The V call is TRBV6-2 or TRBV6-3, the J call TRBJ2-3, with TRBD2 matching 14 bases. With 4 bases clipped from V and 7 bases from J, the junction kept 7 bases outside the gene matches. Per the germline V gene, CDR1 is MNHEY and CDR2 is SVGEGT. This CDR3 is 16 amino acids long. The CDR3 DNA is TGTGCCAGCAGTTGGACTAGCGGGGGGCCGGGATATACGCAGTATTTT. Its protein is CASSWTSGGPGYTQYF.

Points on this clonotype: A much larger clone differs by one base, so this may be a read error. This chain uses TRBV18 with TRBJ2-1, with D possibly being TRBD2 (6 bases). Trimming shortened V by 3 bases and J by 6 bases, and 15 bases separated the two germline ends. The CDR3 runs to 15 residues. Germline V gene lookup returns CDR1 KGHSH and CDR2 LQKENI. This CDR3 is CASSPSAGLFNEQFF. CDR3 sequence (DNA): TGTGCCAGCTCACCTTCCGCGGGACTTTTCAATGAGCAGTTCTTC.

A remark on this clonotype: This may arise from a read error, as a much more abundant clone is one base away. The V gene is TRBV20-1, the J gene TRBJ1-1, with a possible D match to TRBD1 (6 bases). The CDR3 is 13 amino acids. Trimming shortened V by 8 bases and J by 1 base, and 14 bases separated the two germline ends. Germline assignment: CDR1 DFQATT and CDR2 SNEGSKA (reference sequence). CDR3 DNA sequence: TGCAGTTCTGCTCGACAGGCGAACACTGAAGCTTTCTTT. Its translation: CSSARQANTEAFF.

This clonotype was picked up many times. The CDR3 is CASSPTQVGGQVSYEQYF. The CDR3 region has the DNA TGTGCCAGCAGTCCTACCCAGGTGGGGGGACAGGTCTCCTACGAGCAGTACTTC. The rearrangement links TRBV28 to TRBJ2-7, with 8 positions matching TRBD1. Germline CDR1 is MDHEN and CDR2 is SYDVKM. This CDR3 is built from 18 residues. The junction had 15 bases not matched to a gene; V was cut back by 5 bases and J by 0 bases. The complete variable domain, with remaining parts taken from reference TRBV28 and TRBJ2-7, reads DVKVTQSSRYLVKRTGEKVFLECVQDMDHENMFWYRQDPGLGLRLIYFSYDVKMKEKGDIPEGYSVSREKKERFSLILESASTNQTSMYLCASSPTQVGGQVSYEQYFGPGTRLTVT.

Remarks on this clonotype: No conserved phenylalanine or tryptophan ends this CDR3, so it is likely a read error. This rearrangement joins TRBV5-4 to TRBJ1-1; weak D call: TRBD1 (6 bases). Between the trimmed V and J ends, which lost 4 bases and 2 bases, there was a span of 12 bases. In germline, CDR1 is SGHNT, CDR2 YYREEE (reference sequence). This CDR3 contains 14 residues. This chain's CDR3 is CASSLGHTNTEAFS. The CDR3 region has the DNA TGTGCCAGCAGCCTGGGACACACTAACACTGAAGCTTTCTCT.

About this clonotype: Lacking the conserved final phenylalanine or tryptophan, this CDR3 likely reflects a read error. The V and J genes are TRBV7-9 and TRBJ2-7, with 7 bases aligning to TRBD1. This CDR3 comprises 13 residues. V was pared by 5 bases and J by 4 bases, with 5 bases of the junction left unmatched. CDR1 is SEHNR and CDR2 is FQNEAQ in the germline V gene (reference sequence). CDR3 bases: TGTGCCAGCAGCCCCGGGACAGAGTACGAGCAGTACTAC. Translation: CASSPGTEYEQYY.

The gene calls are TRBV7-2 and TRBJ2-5, with 9 bases that match TRBD1. The ends lost 5 bases at V and 5 bases at J; junction bases unmatched: 12. The CDR3 spans 16 residues. The V gene's germline CDR1 is SGHTA and CDR2 FQGNSA. In DNA form, the CDR3 reads TGTGCCAGCAGCCCTCCGGGACAGGGAGGAAGGGAGACCCAGTACTTC. Its protein product is CASSPPGQGGRETQYF.

This clonotype was detected only a few times. This sequence joins TRBV6-2 or TRBV6-3 and TRBJ2-1; tentative D call: TRBD1 (6 bases). CDR1 is MNHEY, CDR2 SVGEGT, per germline. The CDR3 contains 12 residues. V dropped 6 bases and J dropped 9 bases, with 12 bases sitting between them. The CDR3 region has the DNA TGTGCCAGCAGCCTCAGGGGCGGTGAGCAGTTCTTC. As protein: CASSLRGGEQFF.